The T cell receptor beta chain described here comes from a study of OX40 agonist ivuxolimab in advanced cancers. Background on the study: Past anti-PD-1, anti-PD-L1 or anti-CTLA-4 therapy was accepted, and 30% to 50% had received some. Study-level results: In the 0.1-3.0 mg/kg groups, partial responders showed among the lowest expansion. The investigators did not determine what antigen specificity the expanded peripheral T cells had.

CDR3 length equals 13 residues. The V end lost 2 bases, the J end lost 6 bases, and 9 bases lay between the germline ends. Germline V gene lookup returns CDR1 SGHRS and CDR2 YFSETQ. In regard to this clone: Its antigen remains unknown.

Researchers took blood at baseline, on cycle 4 day 1, and on cycle 7 day 1. Produced via immunoSEQ multiplex PCR; TCRdb's table is partial and in-frame only. This table has roughly 79,000 clones, 75% to 95% appearing once. Source: CD4+ or CD8+ T cells sorted from blood, taken in a trial of the OX40 agonist ivuxolimab. The chain couples TRBV5-1 to TRBJ2-1, with D hard to call. This sequence originates from an adult with an advanced solid tumor such as melanoma, head and neck, liver or kidney cancer. The chain's CDR3 is CASSFDNGNEQFF. CDR3 nucleotides: TGCGCCAGCAGCTTTGACAACGGCAATGAGCAGTTCTTC.